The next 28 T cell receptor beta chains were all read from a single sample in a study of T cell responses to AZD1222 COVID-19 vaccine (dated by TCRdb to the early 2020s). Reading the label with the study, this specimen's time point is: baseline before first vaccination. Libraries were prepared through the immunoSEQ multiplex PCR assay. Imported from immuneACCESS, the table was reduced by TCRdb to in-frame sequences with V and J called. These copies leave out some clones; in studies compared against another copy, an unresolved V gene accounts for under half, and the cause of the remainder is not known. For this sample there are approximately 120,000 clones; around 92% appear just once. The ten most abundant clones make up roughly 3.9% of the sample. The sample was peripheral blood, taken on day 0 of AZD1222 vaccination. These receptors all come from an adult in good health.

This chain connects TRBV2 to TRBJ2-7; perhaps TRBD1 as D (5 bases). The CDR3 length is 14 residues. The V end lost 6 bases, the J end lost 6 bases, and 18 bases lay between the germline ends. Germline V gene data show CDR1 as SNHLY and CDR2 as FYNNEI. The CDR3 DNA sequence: TGTGCCAGCAGAAACACCAATGGGGCAGCCGAGCAGTACTTC. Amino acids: CASRNTNGAAEQYF.

The CDR3 is CASSQDPSGNTGELFF. The CDR3 DNA reads TGTGCCAGCAGCCAAGATCCCAGCGGGAACACCGGGGAGCTGTTTTTT. The chain recombines TRBV4-2 with TRBJ2-2, with D tentatively TRBD2 (5 bases). The CDR3 contains 16 residues. The germline V gene encodes CDR1 LGHNA and CDR2 YNFKEQ. The V and J ends lost 0 bases and 1 base respectively, with 9 bases between them.

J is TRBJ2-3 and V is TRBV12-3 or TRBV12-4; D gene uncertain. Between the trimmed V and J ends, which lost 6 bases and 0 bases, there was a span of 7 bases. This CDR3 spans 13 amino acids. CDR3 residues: CASSSDSTDTQYF. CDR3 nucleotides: TGTGCCAGCAGCTCGGACAGCACAGATACGCAGTATTTT.

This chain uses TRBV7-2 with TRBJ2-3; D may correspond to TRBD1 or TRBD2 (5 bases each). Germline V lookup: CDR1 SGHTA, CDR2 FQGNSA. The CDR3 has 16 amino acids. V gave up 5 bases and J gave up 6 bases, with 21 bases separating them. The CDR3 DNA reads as TGTGCCAGCAGCCTCGAGGGCGGCCCTCGGGGCGATACGCAGTATTTT. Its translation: CASSLEGGPRGDTQYF.

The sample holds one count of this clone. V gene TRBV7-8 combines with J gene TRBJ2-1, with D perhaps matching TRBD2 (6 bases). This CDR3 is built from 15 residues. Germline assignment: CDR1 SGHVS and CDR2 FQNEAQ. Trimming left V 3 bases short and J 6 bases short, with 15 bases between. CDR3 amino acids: CASSLIPGLFNEQFF. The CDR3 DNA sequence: TGTGCCAGCAGCTTGATACCGGGACTCTTCAATGAGCAGTTCTTC.

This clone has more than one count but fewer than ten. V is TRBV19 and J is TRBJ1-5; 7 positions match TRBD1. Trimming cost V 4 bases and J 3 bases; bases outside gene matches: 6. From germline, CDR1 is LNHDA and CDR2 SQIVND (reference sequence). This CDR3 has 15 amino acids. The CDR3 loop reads CASSRKDRVNQPQHF. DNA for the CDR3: TGTGCCAGTAGTAGAAAAGACAGGGTCAATCAGCCCCAGCATTTT.

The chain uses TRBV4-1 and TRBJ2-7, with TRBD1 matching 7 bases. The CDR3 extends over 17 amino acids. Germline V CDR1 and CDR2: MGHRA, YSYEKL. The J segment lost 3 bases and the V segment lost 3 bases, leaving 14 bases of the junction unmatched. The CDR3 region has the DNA TGCGCCAGCAGCCAGGGTATCGGGCAGGGGGTAATCTACGAGCAGTACTTC. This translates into CASSQGIGQGVIYEQYF.

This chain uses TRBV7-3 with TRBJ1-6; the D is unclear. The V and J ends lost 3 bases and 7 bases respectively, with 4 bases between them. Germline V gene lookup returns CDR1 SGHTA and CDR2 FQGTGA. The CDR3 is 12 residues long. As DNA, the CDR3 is TGTGCCAGCAGCTTCCCAAATTCACCCCTCCACTTT. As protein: CASSFPNSPLHF.

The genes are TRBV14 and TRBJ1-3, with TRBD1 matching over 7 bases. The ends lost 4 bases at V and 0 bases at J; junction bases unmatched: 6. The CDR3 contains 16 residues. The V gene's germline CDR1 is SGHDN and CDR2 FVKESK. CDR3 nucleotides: TGTGCCAGCAGCCGGGACAGCGGCTTCTCTGGAAACACCATATATTTT. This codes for CASSRDSGFSGNTIYF.

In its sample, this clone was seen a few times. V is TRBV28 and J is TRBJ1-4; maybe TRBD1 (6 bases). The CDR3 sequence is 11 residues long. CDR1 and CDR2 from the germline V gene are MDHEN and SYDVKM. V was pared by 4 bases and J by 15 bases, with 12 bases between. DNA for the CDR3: TGTGCCAGCAGTTCTGACAGGTGGATGTTTTTT. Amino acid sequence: CASSSDRWMFF.

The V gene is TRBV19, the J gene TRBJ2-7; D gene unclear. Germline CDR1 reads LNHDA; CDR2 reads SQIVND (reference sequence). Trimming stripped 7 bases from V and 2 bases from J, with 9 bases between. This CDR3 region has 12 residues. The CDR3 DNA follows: TGTGCCAGTAATGCTAGAACCTACGAGCAGTACTTC. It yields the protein CASNARTYEQYF.

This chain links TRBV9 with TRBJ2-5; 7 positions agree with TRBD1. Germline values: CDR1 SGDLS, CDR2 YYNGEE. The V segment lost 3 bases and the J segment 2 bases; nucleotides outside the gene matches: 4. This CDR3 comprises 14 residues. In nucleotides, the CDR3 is TGTGCCAGCAGCGCCTACAGGGGTCAAGAGACCCAGTACTTC. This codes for CASSAYRGQETQYF. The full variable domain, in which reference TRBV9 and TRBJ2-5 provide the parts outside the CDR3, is DSGVTQTPKHLITATGQRVTLRCSPRSGDLSVYWYQQSLDQGLQFLIQYYNGEERAKGNILERFSAQQFPDLHSELNLSSLELGDSALYFCASSAYRGQETQYFGPGTRLLVL.

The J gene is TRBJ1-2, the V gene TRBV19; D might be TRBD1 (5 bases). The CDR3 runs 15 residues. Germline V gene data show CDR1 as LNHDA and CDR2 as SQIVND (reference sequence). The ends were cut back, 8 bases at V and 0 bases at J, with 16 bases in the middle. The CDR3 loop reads CASSSGSLANYGYTF. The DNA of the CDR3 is TGTGCCAGTTCTTCAGGGTCCTTAGCTAACTATGGCTACACCTTC.

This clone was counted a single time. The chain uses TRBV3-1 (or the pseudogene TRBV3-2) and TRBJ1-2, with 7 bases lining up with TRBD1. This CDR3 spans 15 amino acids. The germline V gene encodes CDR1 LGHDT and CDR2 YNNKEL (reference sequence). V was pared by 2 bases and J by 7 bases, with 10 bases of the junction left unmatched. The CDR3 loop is CASSQIGGGLSGYTF. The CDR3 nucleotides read TGTGCCAGCAGCCAAATCGGAGGGGGCCTATCTGGCTACACCTTC.

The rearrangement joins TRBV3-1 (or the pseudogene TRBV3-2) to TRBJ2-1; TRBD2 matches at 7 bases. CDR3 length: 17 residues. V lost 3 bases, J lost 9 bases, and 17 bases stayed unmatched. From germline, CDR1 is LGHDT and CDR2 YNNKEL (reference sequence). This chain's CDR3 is CASSQSLEAGERGEQFF. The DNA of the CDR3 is TGTGCCAGCAGCCAGAGCCTCGAGGCGGGAGAAAGGGGTGAGCAGTTCTTC.

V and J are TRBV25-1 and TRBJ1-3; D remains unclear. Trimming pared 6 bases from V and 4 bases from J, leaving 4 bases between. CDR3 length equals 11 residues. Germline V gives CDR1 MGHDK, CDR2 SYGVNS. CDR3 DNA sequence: TGTGCCAGCAGAGGGGGAAACACCATATATTTT. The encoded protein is CASRGGNTIYF.

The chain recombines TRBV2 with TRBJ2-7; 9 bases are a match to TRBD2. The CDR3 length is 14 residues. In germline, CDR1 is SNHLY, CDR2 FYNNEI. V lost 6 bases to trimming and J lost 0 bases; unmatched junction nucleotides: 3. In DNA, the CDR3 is TGTGCCAGCAGGGGGACTAGCAGCTCCTACGAGCAGTACTTC. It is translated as CASRGTSSSYEQYF.

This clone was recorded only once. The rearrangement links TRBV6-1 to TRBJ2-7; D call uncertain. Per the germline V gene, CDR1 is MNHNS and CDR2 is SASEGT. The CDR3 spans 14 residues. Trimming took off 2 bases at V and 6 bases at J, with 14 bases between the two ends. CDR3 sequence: CASSEKVARGEQYF. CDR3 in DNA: TGTGCCAGCAGTGAAAAGGTCGCGAGAGGCGAGCAGTACTTC.

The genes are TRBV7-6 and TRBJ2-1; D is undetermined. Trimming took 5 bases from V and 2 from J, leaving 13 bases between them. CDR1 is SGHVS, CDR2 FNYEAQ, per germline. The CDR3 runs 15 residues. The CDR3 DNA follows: TGTGCCAGCAGCACCGCAGGAACTCCCTACAATGAGCAGTTCTTC. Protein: CASSTAGTPYNEQFF.

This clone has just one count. The CDR3, as DNA: TGTGCCAGCAGTACCCAGGGGGCTGCATCCTACGAGCAGTACTTC. Protein product: CASSTQGAASYEQYF. The chain uses TRBV2 and TRBJ2-7, with TRBD1 matching over 8 bases. Germline CDR1 is SNHLY and CDR2 is FYNNEI. J lost 1 base, V lost 5 bases, and 7 bases had no gene match. The CDR3 covers 15 residues.

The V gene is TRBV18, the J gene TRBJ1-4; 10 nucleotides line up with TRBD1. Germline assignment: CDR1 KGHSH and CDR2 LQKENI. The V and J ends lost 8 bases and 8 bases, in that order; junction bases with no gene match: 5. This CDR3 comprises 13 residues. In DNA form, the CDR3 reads TGTGCCAGCCAGACAGGGGGCGAGGAAAAACTGTTTTTT. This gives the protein CASQTGGEEKLFF.

Written as DNA, the CDR3 is TGTGCCTGGGCCGGGGAAGGGCGGCAAGCTCAAAAACTGTTTTTT. Protein sequence: CAWAGEGRQAQKLFF. The V gene is TRBV30, the J gene TRBJ1-4; D gene uncertain. Germline V gene lookup returns CDR1 GTSNPN and CDR2 SVGIG (reference sequence). Trimming shortened V by 5 bases and J by 9 bases, and 22 bases separated the two germline ends. CDR3 size: 15 residues.

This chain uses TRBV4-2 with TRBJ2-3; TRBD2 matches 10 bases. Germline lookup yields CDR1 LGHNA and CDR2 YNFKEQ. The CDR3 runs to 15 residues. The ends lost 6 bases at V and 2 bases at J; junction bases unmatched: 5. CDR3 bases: TGTGCCAGCAGTCGGACTAGCGGTGACACAGATACGCAGTATTTT. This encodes CASSRTSGDTDTQYF.

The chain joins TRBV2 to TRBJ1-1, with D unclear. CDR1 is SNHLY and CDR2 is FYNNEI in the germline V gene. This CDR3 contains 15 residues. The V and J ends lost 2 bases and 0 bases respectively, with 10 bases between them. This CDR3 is CASSENFNLNTEAFF. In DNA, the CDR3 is TGTGCCAGCAGTGAAAATTTCAACCTGAACACTGAAGCTTTCTTT.

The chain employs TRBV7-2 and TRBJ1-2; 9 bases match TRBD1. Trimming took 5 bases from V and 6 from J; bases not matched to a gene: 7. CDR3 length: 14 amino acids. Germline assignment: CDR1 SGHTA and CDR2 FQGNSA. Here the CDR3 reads CASSPGQGTHGYTF. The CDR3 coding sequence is TGTGCCAGCAGCCCGGGACAGGGTACGCATGGCTACACCTTC.

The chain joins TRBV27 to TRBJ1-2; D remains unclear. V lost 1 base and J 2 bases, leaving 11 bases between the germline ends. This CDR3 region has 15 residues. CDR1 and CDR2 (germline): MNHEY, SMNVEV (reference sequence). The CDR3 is CASSLWPLSNYGYTF. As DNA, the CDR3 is TGTGCCAGCAGTTTATGGCCCTTGTCGAACTATGGCTACACCTTC.

Written as DNA, the CDR3 is TGTGCCAGCAGTGGCACAGATAATTCGCCCCAGCATTTT. Amino acid sequence: CASSGTDNSPQHF. The chain combines TRBV2 with TRBJ1-5; D gene unclear. Trimming removed 4 bases from V and 9 bases from J, with 13 bases in between. Germline V gene lookup returns CDR1 SNHLY and CDR2 FYNNEI. The CDR3 consists of 13 residues.

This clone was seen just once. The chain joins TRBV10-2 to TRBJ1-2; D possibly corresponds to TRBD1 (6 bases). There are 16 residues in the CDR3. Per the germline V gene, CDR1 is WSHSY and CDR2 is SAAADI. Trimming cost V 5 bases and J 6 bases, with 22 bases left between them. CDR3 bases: TGCGCCAGCAGTAGGTCCGGGGCGGCCGAGGGGGATGGCTACACCTTC. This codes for CASSRSGAAEGDGYTF.